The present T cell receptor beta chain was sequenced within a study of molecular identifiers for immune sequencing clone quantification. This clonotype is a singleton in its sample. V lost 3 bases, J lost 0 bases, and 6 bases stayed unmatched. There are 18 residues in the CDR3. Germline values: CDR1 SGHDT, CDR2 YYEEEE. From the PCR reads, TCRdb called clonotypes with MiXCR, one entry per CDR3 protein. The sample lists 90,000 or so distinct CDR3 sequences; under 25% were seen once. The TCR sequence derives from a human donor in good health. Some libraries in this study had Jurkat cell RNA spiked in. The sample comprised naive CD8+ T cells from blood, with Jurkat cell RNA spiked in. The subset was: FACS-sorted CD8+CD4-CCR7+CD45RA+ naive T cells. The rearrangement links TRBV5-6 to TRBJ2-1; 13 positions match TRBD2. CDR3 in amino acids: CASSSGLAGPGSYNEQFF. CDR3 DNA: TGTGCCAGCAGCTCGGGACTAGCGGGACCGGGCTCCTACAATGAGCAGTTCTTC.